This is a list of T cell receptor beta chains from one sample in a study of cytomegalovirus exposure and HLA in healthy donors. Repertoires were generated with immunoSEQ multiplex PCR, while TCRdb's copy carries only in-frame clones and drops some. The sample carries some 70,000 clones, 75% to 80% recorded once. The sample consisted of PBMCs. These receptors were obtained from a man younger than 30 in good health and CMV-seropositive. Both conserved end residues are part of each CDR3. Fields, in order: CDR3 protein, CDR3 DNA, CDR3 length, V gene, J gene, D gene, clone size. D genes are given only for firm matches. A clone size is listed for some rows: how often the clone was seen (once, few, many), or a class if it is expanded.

CASSAGQTQETQYF	TGCGCCAGCAGCGCCGGACAGACCCAAGAGACCCAGTACTTC	14	TRBV5-1	TRBJ2-5	.	few
CASSQTGQGAAETQYF	TGTGCCAGCAGCCAAACGGGACAGGGGGCCGCAGAGACCCAGTACTTC	16	TRBV9	TRBJ2-5	TRBD1	.
CSVDQGDGQPQHF	TGCAGCGTTGATCAGGGGGACGGGCAGCCCCAGCATTTT	13	TRBV29-1	TRBJ1-5	TRBD1	.
CASSRFGDIDGYTF	TGTGCCAGCAGTCGCTTCGGGGACATTGATGGCTACACCTTC	14	TRBV6-5	TRBJ1-2	.	.
CASSPDTFTDTQYF	TGTGCCAGCAGCCCGGACACTTTCACAGATACGCAGTATTTT	14	TRBV6-1	TRBJ2-3	.	once
CSFSGTGGWGETQYF	TGCAGCTTCTCCGGGACAGGGGGCTGGGGAGAGACCCAGTACTTC	15	TRBV29-1	TRBJ2-5	TRBD1	once
CAWSGLNEQYF	TGTGCCTGGAGCGGACTTAACGAGCAGTACTTC	11	TRBV30	TRBJ2-7	.	.
CASSAESTGVNSPLHF	TGTGCCAGCAGCGCCGAGTCGACAGGTGTTAATTCACCCCTCCACTTT	16	TRBV9	TRBJ1-6	.	.
CAWTPSGGETQYF	TGTGCCTGGACCCCGTCGGGGGGGGAGACCCAGTACTTC	13	TRBV30	TRBJ2-5	TRBD2	once
CASSQQGGVQPQHF	TGTGCCAGCAGCCAACAAGGGGGGGTTCAGCCCCAGCATTTT	14	TRBV5-6	TRBJ1-5	.	once
CASKPGTGAYEQYF	TGTGCCAGCAAACCTGGGACAGGGGCCTACGAGCAGTACTTC	14	TRBV27	TRBJ2-7	TRBD1	.
CASSDYRWGDYEQYF	TGCGCCAGCAGCGATTACAGGTGGGGGGACTACGAGCAGTACTTC	15	TRBV4-1	TRBJ2-7	.	.
CASSGGQGADQPQHF	TGTGCCAGCAGTGGCGGACAGGGGGCCGATCAGCCCCAGCATTTT	15	TRBV25-1	TRBJ1-5	TRBD1	.
CASSVQGNQPQHF	TGTGCCAGCAGTGTACAGGGCAATCAGCCCCAGCATTTT	13	TRBV6-4	TRBJ1-5	.	.
CASSGSRSYEQYF	TGTGCCAGCTCCGGGTCCAGATCCTACGAGCAGTACTTC	13	TRBV28	TRBJ2-7	.	once
CASSSYDRGRDEQYF	TGCGCCAGCAGCTCATACGACAGGGGGCGAGACGAGCAGTACTTC	15	TRBV5-1	TRBJ2-7	TRBD1	.
CASSYSGTSFNEQFF	TGTGCCAGCAGTTACTCGGGGACTAGTTTTAATGAGCAGTTCTTC	15	TRBV6-5	TRBJ2-1	TRBD2	few
CASSEGLANEQFF	TGTGCCAGTAGTGAAGGACTAGCCAATGAGCAGTTCTTC	13	TRBV19	TRBJ2-1	TRBD2	.
CASRLGSSGGYEQYF	TGTGCAAGTCGCTTAGGCTCCAGCGGAGGGTACGAGCAGTACTTC	15	TRBV12-2	TRBJ2-7	.	.
CAWSGQGTAGQTQYF	TGTGCCTGGAGTGGACAGGGTACGGCCGGTCAGACCCAGTACTTC	15	TRBV30	TRBJ2-5	TRBD1	.
CARTMIRDSDSNQPQHF	TGTGCCAGAACTATGATCCGGGACAGCGATAGCAATCAGCCCCAGCATTTT	17	TRBV2	TRBJ1-5	TRBD1	.
CASSLGGGAGNTIYF	TGTGCCAGCAGCCTGGGGGGGGGCGCGGGAAACACCATATATTTT	15	TRBV7-8	TRBJ1-3	.	once
CAWSLRTGANEKLFF	TGTGCCTGGAGCCTTAGGACAGGGGCTAATGAAAAACTGTTTTTT	15	TRBV30	TRBJ1-4	TRBD1	.
CASSLERVNTEAFF	TGTGCCAGCAGCTTAGAGAGGGTGAACACTGAAGCTTTCTTT	14	TRBV7-9	TRBJ1-1	.	.
CAWGRDSGANVLTF	TGTGCCTGGGGCAGGGACTCTGGGGCCAACGTCCTGACTTTC	14	TRBV30	TRBJ2-6	.	.
CASRLESGNQPQHF	TGTGCCAGCAGGTTGGAGAGCGGCAATCAGCCCCAGCATTTT	14	TRBV28	TRBJ1-5	.	.
CASSSAGTMNTEAFF	TGCGCCAGCAGCTCTGCCGGGACTATGAACACTGAAGCTTTCTTT	15	TRBV5-1	TRBJ1-1	.	once
CASKALIRDEQFF	TGTGCCAGCAAGGCCTTAATCCGGGATGAGCAGTTCTTC	13	TRBV2	TRBJ2-1	.	.
CETRWRWASPLHF	TGCGAGACCAGGTGGAGGTGGGCTTCACCCCTCCACTTT	13	TRBV10-1	TRBJ1-6	.	few
CASSLARYNEKLFF	TGTGCCAGCAGCTTAGCTCGCTATAATGAAAAACTGTTTTTT	14	TRBV7-8	TRBJ1-4	.	.
CASSGETEAFF	TGTGCCAGCAGTGGTGAGACTGAAGCTTTCTTT	11	TRBV2	TRBJ1-1	.	.